This T cell receptor beta chain was recorded in a study of cytomegalovirus exposure and HLA in healthy donors. General study findings and limits: The authors enumerated 150 to 200 TCR beta chains as linked to cytomegalovirus.

CDR3 length equals 12 residues. V was clipped by 6 bases and J by 3 bases, with 9 bases between them. Looked up from germline, CDR1 is SNHLY and CDR2 is FYNNEI. The PCR made use of 60 Vbeta and 13 Jbeta primers. Study processing details: Tens of millions of unique TCR beta chains, 9 million to 12 million shared, were counted in a later analysis. TCRdb keeps only in-frame clones here, not all; method: immunoSEQ multiplex PCR. That table is the source of V, J and clone size, and D and trimming were worked out from the DNA. The table records about 120,000 clones, roughly 14% of them present only once. Concerning this clone itself: The antigen remains unidentified.

The genes are TRBV2 and TRBJ2-7; a weak D match, TRBD1 (5 bases). The sequence was collected from a woman aged 18-29 years in good health and CMV-seronegative. The sample comprised PBMCs. The CDR3, as DNA: TGTGCCAGCAGAGTACAGGACTACGAGCAGTACTTC. This codes for CASRVQDYEQYF. Combining the CDR3 with reference TRBV2 and TRBJ2-7 gives the whole variable domain EPEVTQTPSHQVTQMGQEVILRCVPISNHLYFYWYRQILGQKVEFLVSFYNNEISEKSEIFDDQFSVERPDGSNFTLKIRSTKLEDSAMYFCASRVQDYEQYFGPGTRLTVT.